Each of the 24 T cell receptor beta chains below was sequenced from the same sample in a study of CD8 T cells in Susac syndrome. An input of about 0.45 to 1 ug of RNA was subjected to reverse transcription using random hexamers. TCRdb redid the calling of the immunoSEQ multiplex PCR reads with MiXCR, one entry per CDR3 protein. Of under 110,000 distinct CDR3 sequences listed, less than 95% were seen once; the top ten hold 0.41%. Source material: CD8+ T cells from PBMCs. The receptor source for this set is a human donor with Susac syndrome.

The chain carries TRBV29-1 and TRBJ2-2; a possible D gene is TRBD2 (5 bases). The CDR3 has 14 residues. Germline CDR1 reads SQVTM; CDR2 reads ANQGSEA. V lost 2 bases to trimming and J lost 5 bases, with 12 bases between them. Written as DNA, the CDR3 is TGCAGCGTTGAACGAGGGCCCTCGACCGGGGAGCTGTTTTTT. Protein: CSVERGPSTGELFF.

V gene TRBV20-1 combines with J gene TRBJ2-5; 16 nucleotides align to TRBD2. Germline lookup yields CDR1 DFQATT and CDR2 SNEGSKA (reference sequence). The CDR3 is made up of 20 amino acids. The V and J ends lost 0 bases and 3 bases, in that order; junction bases with no gene match: 13. The CDR3 loop reads CSARDRQRGTSGGAEETQYF. The CDR3 DNA reads TGCAGTGCTAGAGATCGACAGCGAGGGACTAGCGGGGGGGCCGAAGAGACCCAGTACTTC.

V gene TRBV29-1 combines with J gene TRBJ2-2, with D perhaps being TRBD1 or TRBD2 (6 bases each). This CDR3 spans 14 amino acids. In germline, CDR1 is SQVTM, CDR2 ANQGSEA. Between the trimmed V and J ends, which lost 3 bases and 4 bases, there was a span of 12 bases. The CDR3 sequence: CSVDPGAGTGELFF. The CDR3 region has the DNA TGCAGCGTTGATCCGGGGGCAGGCACCGGGGAGCTGTTTTTT.

The chain employs TRBV25-1 and TRBJ2-3; TRBD1 matches at 10 bases. V lost 5 bases, J lost 4 bases, and 12 bases stayed unmatched. There are 17 residues in the CDR3. The germline gives CDR1 MGHDK, CDR2 SYGVNS. This CDR3 reads CASSSTPGQGRADTQYF. CDR3 nucleotide sequence: TGTGCCAGCAGTTCCACTCCGGGACAGGGGAGGGCAGATACGCAGTATTTT.

This chain uses TRBV29-1 with TRBJ1-1; 8 bases fit TRBD1. Germline CDR1 and CDR2: SQVTM and ANQGSEA. V lost 7 bases to trimming and J lost 2 bases; unmatched junction nucleotides: 9. This CDR3 has 14 residues. CDR3 coding DNA: TGCAGCGCCTTGACAGGGGAAGGAAACACTGAAGCTTTCTTT. This codes for CSALTGEGNTEAFF.

This clonotype appeared once. The CDR3 DNA is TGCAGTGCTAGAGTACTGCCGGGCGAGGAGAACACTGAAGCTTTCTTT. It is translated as CSARVLPGEENTEAFF. The chain joins TRBV20-1 to TRBJ1-1; D is unclear. The germline V and J ends were trimmed by 1 base and 1 base, with 16 bases remaining between them. Germline V CDR1 and CDR2: DFQATT, SNEGSKA (reference sequence). CDR3 length equals 16 residues.

The genes are TRBV10-3 and TRBJ2-7; D is tentatively TRBD1 or TRBD2 (6 bases each). Trimming removed 2 bases from V and 2 bases from J, with 13 bases in between. This CDR3 is built from 15 residues. CDR1 and CDR2 from the germline V gene are ENHRY and SYGVKD. DNA for the CDR3: TGTGCCATCAGTGAGGAGTCGGGGGCCACCTACGAGCAGTACTTC. Residues: CAISEESGATYEQYF.

V and J are TRBV5-4 and TRBJ2-6; the D gene is possibly TRBD1 (6 bases). Germline loops: CDR1 SGHNT, CDR2 YYREEE (reference sequence). This CDR3 is built from 14 residues. V was clipped by 9 bases and J by 0 bases, with 10 bases between them. The CDR3: CAILGGSGANVLTF. CDR3 DNA sequence: TGTGCCATCTTAGGGGGCTCTGGGGCCAACGTCCTGACTTTC.

This clonotype was counted between two and nine times. V is TRBV12-5 and J is TRBJ2-1, with D perhaps assigned TRBD1 or TRBD2 (5 bases each). Trimming stripped 8 bases from V and 2 bases from J, with 10 bases between. Per the germline V gene, CDR1 is LGHNT and CDR2 is FRNRAP. The CDR3 has 13 amino acids. CDR3 nucleotide sequence: TGTGCTAGTTCAGGGACCACCTACAATGAGCAGTTCTTC. Translation gives CASSGTTYNEQFF.

J is TRBJ2-5 and V is TRBV6-2 or TRBV6-3; D is undetermined. The CDR3 loop spans 16 amino acids. Looked up from germline, CDR1 is MNHEY and CDR2 is SVGEGT. The V end was cut by 4 bases, the J end by 2 bases, with 17 bases between. CDR3 sequence: CASSWVGDHKQETQYF. CDR3 DNA sequence: TGTGCCAGCAGTTGGGTCGGCGATCACAAACAAGAGACCCAGTACTTC.

This clonotype was seen only a few times. The chain is built from TRBV19 and TRBJ1-5, with 9 bases that match TRBD1. V dropped 5 bases and J dropped 4; count of bases not matched to a gene: 6. Germline V gene data show CDR1 as LNHDA and CDR2 as SQIVND (reference sequence). The CDR3 runs to 15 residues. CDR3 sequence: CASSYETGGNQPQHF. CDR3 sequence (DNA): TGTGCCAGTAGTTACGAGACAGGGGGGAATCAGCCCCAGCATTTT.

This clonotype was observed a few times. The chain uses TRBV5-4 and TRBJ2-3; 8 bases are a match to TRBD2. The CDR3 contains 15 residues. CDR1 and CDR2 (germline): SGHNT, YYREEE (reference sequence). Unmatched junction bases numbered 6, after V lost 4 bases and J lost 2 bases. The CDR3 is CASSLSGASTDTQYF. The CDR3 nucleotides are TGTGCCAGCAGCCTTAGCGGGGCGTCCACAGATACGCAGTATTTT.

The chain joins TRBV6-5 to TRBJ1-1; no clear D. The CDR3 loop spans 18 amino acids. The V and J ends lost 4 bases and 1 base respectively, with 22 bases between them. Germline CDR1 and CDR2: MNHEY and SVGAGI. CDR3 nucleotides: TGTGCCAGCAGTTCTACCTCGATTTGGGTCTTTGGGAACACTGAAGCTTTCTTT. This encodes CASSSTSIWVFGNTEAFF.

This clonotype appeared a single time. The J gene is TRBJ1-5, the V gene TRBV27, with D unclear. V was shortened by 3 bases and J by 10 bases, with 13 bases between the two germline ends. CDR3 length: 13 amino acids. CDR1 and CDR2 from the germline V gene are MNHEY and SMNVEV (reference sequence). CDR3 bases: TGTGCCAGCAGTTTTTCGGTGGGTGACCCCCAGCATTTT. Amino acid sequence: CASSFSVGDPQHF.

The chain has TRBV15 and TRBJ2-2; D gene ambiguous. Germline assignment: CDR1 LNHNV and CDR2 YYDKDF (reference sequence). There are 14 residues in the CDR3. The germline V and J ends were trimmed by 0 bases and 5 bases, with 7 bases remaining between them. CDR3 amino acids: CATSRDPETGELFF. The CDR3 DNA sequence: TGTGCCACCAGCAGAGATCCCGAAACCGGGGAGCTGTTTTTT.

The chain couples TRBV9 to TRBJ2-7; D call uncertain. The V end lost 4 bases, the J end lost 6 bases, and 17 bases lay between the germline ends. Germline assignment: CDR1 SGDLS and CDR2 YYNGEE. The length of the CDR3 is 14 residues. This chain's CDR3 is CASSPRAAPREQYF. The CDR3 DNA follows: TGTGCCAGCAGCCCTCGAGCAGCCCCACGCGAGCAGTACTTC.

The genes are TRBV10-2 and TRBJ2-2; D is ambiguous. The CDR3 runs 11 residues. Germline V gives CDR1 WSHSY, CDR2 SAAADI. Trimming removed 5 bases from V and 6 bases from J, with 4 bases in between. CDR3 nucleotide sequence: TGCGCCAGCAGTACCTCCGGGGAGCTGTTTTTT. It yields the protein CASSTSGELFF.

This clonotype was seen just once. The V gene is TRBV4-1, the J gene TRBJ2-3; D not certain. The germline V and J ends were trimmed by 0 bases and 2 bases, with 15 bases remaining between them. CDR1 is MGHRA and CDR2 is YSYEKL in the germline V gene. The CDR3 runs to 17 residues. The CDR3 is CASSQESPEIFTDTQYF. In nucleotides, the CDR3 is TGCGCCAGCAGCCAAGAGAGTCCAGAAATATTCACAGATACGCAGTATTTT.

The rearrangement joins TRBV12-3 or TRBV12-4 to TRBJ2-7; 8 bases match TRBD2. V lost 5 bases to trimming and J lost 2 bases; unmatched junction nucleotides: 11. The CDR3 is 16 residues long. The CDR3 reads CASSPRRGGPAYEQYF. For the CDR3, the DNA is TGTGCCAGCAGTCCCCGACGCGGGGGGCCGGCCTACGAGCAGTACTTC.

The rearrangement joins TRBV12-3 or TRBV12-4 to TRBJ2-7; no definite D call. Trimming removed 6 bases at V and 4 bases at J, with 13 bases between. The length of the CDR3 is 13 residues. In DNA form, the CDR3 reads TGTGCCAGCAGCCTAAACGACGCTTACGAGCAGTACTTC. This encodes CASSLNDAYEQYF.

This clonotype has only one observation. This chain connects TRBV4-1 to TRBJ2-7; 10 bases align to TRBD1. Germline V lookup: CDR1 MGHRA, CDR2 YSYEKL. This CDR3 region has 14 residues. V was pared by 0 bases and J by 5 bases, with 1 base of the junction left unmatched. The CDR3 is CASSQEGQGNEQYF. CDR3 bases: TGCGCCAGCAGCCAAGAGGGACAGGGGAACGAGCAGTACTTC.

The chain employs TRBV7-9 and TRBJ1-1; TRBD1 might be the D (6 bases). CDR3 length equals 13 residues. Germline V gene sequence: CDR1 SEHNR, CDR2 FQNEAQ (reference sequence). Trimming stripped 8 bases from V and 6 bases from J, with 16 bases between. The CDR3 sequence is CASYPGGGSEAFF. The DNA for the CDR3 is TGTGCCAGCTATCCGGGAGGGGGTTCTGAAGCTTTCTTT.

This chain links TRBV11-2 with TRBJ2-5; possibly TRBD2 for D (6 bases). The germline CDR1 and CDR2 sequences are SGHAT and FQNNGV. The CDR3 runs to 17 residues. V was pared by 5 bases and J by 0 bases, with 19 bases between. The CDR3 DNA reads as TGTGCCAGCAGCCCCCCGTGGGGCGGGGCCGACCAAGAGACCCAGTACTTC. It yields the protein CASSPPWGGADQETQYF.

The rearrangement uses TRBV20-1 and TRBJ1-5, with D perhaps matching TRBD1 (6 bases). V was shortened by 0 bases and J by 5 bases, with 11 bases between the two germline ends. CDR1 and CDR2 from the germline V gene are DFQATT and SNEGSKA (reference sequence). The CDR3 extends over 14 amino acids. In nucleotides, the CDR3 is TGCAGTGCTAGAGATCGGGGGGGGCATCAGCCCCAGCATTTT. This encodes CSARDRGGHQPQHF.